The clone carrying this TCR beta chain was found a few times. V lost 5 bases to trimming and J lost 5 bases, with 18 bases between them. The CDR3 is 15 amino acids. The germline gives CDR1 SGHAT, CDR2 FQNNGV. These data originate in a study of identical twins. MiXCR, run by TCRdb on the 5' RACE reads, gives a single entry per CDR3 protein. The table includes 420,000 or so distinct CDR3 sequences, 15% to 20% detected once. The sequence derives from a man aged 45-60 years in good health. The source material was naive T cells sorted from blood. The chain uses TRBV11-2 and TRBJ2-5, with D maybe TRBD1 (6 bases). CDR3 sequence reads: CASSPTRGATETQYF. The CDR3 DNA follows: TGTGCCAGCAGCCCTACCAGGGGCGCGACGGAGACCCAGTACTTC. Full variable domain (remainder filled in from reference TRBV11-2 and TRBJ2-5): EAGVAQSPRYKIIEKRQSVAFWCNPISGHATLYWYQQILGQGPKLLIQFQNNGVVDDSQLPKDRFSAERLKGVDSTLKIQPAKLEDSAVYLCASSPTRGATETQYFGPGTRLLVL.